A single sample gave rise to the 21 T cell receptor beta chains below, sequenced in a study of human T cells and chemical hapten exposure. The time point is: pre-sensitization, week 0. Noted treatment: therapeutic diphenylcyclopropenone sensitization with weekly scalp DPC. TCRdb independently ran MiXCR on the RACE reads; one entry per CDR3 protein. The sample lists 84,000 or so distinct CDR3 sequences, over 6.5% occurring once. The input for sequencing was whole blood, taken in connection with sensitization to the hapten diphenylcyclopropenone (DPC). The receptors were sampled from a man aged 35 to 55 with alopecia areata. Some clones in this sample may be carry-over from other donors' samples.

The genes are TRBV6-6 and TRBJ2-3, with 10 bases identical to TRBD2. The CDR3 sequence is 16 residues long. Germline CDR1 reads MNHNY; CDR2 reads SVGAGI (reference sequence). The ends lost 6 bases at V and 3 bases at J; junction bases unmatched: 9. The DNA of the CDR3 is TGTGCCAGCAGCCGCCTAGGAGCGGGAGGGACAGATACGCAGTATTTT. Amino acid sequence: CASSRLGAGGTDTQYF.

This rearrangement joins TRBV20-1 to TRBJ2-4; 11 nucleotides line up with TRBD2. CDR1 is DFQATT, CDR2 SNEGSKA, per germline (reference sequence). This CDR3 spans 13 amino acids. Germline trimming cut 5 bases from V and 8 bases from J; bases unmatched to any gene: 5. The CDR3 here is CSAGIAGGDIQYF. The CDR3 region has the DNA TGCAGTGCTGGGATAGCGGGAGGGGACATTCAGTACTTC.

This sequence joins TRBV13 and TRBJ2-5; tentative D call: TRBD2 (7 bases). The germline V gene has CDR1 PRHDT and CDR2 FYEKMQ (reference sequence). CDR3 length: 16 residues. V was clipped by 3 bases and J by 2 bases, with 16 bases between them. The CDR3 DNA follows: TGTGCCAGCAGCTTGGGGGGGCGGATCGGACAAGAGACCCAGTACTTC. This codes for CASSLGGRIGQETQYF.

This clonotype was seen a few times. V and J are TRBV5-6 and TRBJ2-5; 9 bases match TRBD2. V gave up 1 base and J gave up 4 bases; unmatched junction bases: 8. Germline V gene lookup returns CDR1 SGHDT and CDR2 YYEEEE. The CDR3 covers 16 residues. The CDR3 nucleotides read TGTGCCAGCAGCTTGCGAGGTAGCGGGAGTGTAGAGACCCAGTACTTC. Protein: CASSLRGSGSVETQYF.

This clonotype was seen many times. The rearrangement links TRBV5-4 to TRBJ2-5, with 8 nucleotides matching TRBD2. The CDR3 runs to 15 residues. Germline V gene data show CDR1 as SGHNT and CDR2 as YYREEE (reference sequence). The ends lost 0 bases at V and 2 bases at J; junction bases unmatched: 3. The CDR3 region has the DNA TGTGCCAGCAGCTTGGTAGTAGCGGGGCAAGAGACCCAGTACTTC. Amino acids: CASSLVVAGQETQYF.

This chain uses TRBV5-1 with TRBJ2-3; D unresolved. The CDR3 extends over 15 amino acids. The V end was cut by 2 bases, the J end by 0 bases, with 10 bases between. The germline V gene has CDR1 SGHRS and CDR2 YFSETQ. The DNA for the CDR3 is TGCGCCAGCAGCTTAGGAGCGTCTAGCACAGATACGCAGTATTTT. Encoded protein: CASSLGASSTDTQYF.

This clonotype has a handful of counts. The J gene is TRBJ2-3, the V gene TRBV7-3; perhaps D is TRBD1 or TRBD2 (5 bases each). This CDR3 is built from 17 residues. Germline lookup yields CDR1 SGHTA and CDR2 FQGTGA. Trimming removed 8 bases from V and 0 bases from J, with 21 bases in between. The CDR3 here is CASAMYRGASSTDTQYF. In nucleotides, the CDR3 is TGTGCCAGCGCAATGTATAGAGGGGCCTCTAGCACAGATACGCAGTATTTT.

The rearrangement joins TRBV7-9 to TRBJ2-3, with a tentative D call TRBD2 (5 bases). The V gene lost 0 bases and the J gene lost 4 bases, with 8 bases spanning the gap. The CDR3 has 14 residues. Germline-derived CDR1 and CDR2 are SEHNR and FQNEAQ (reference sequence). This CDR3 reads CASSLAGIADTQYF. CDR3 nucleotide sequence: TGTGCCAGCAGCTTAGCCGGGATCGCAGATACGCAGTATTTT.

The chain combines TRBV7-9 with TRBJ2-1; 8 nucleotides line up with TRBD2. CDR1 is SEHNR, CDR2 FQNEAQ, per germline (reference sequence). V gave up 0 bases and J gave up 10 bases; unmatched junction bases: 5. The CDR3 has 14 amino acids. The CDR3 bases are TGTGCCAGCAGCTTAGCTAGCGGGATGTGGGAGCAGTTCTTC. It yields the protein CASSLASGMWEQFF.

The chain joins TRBV7-9 to TRBJ2-1; unclear D gene. The V end was cut by 1 base, the J end by 2 bases, with 3 bases between. The germline V gene has CDR1 SEHNR and CDR2 FQNEAQ (reference sequence). The CDR3 consists of 13 residues. CDR3: CASSLETYNEQFF. The CDR3 coding sequence is TGTGCCAGCAGCTTAGAAACCTACAATGAGCAGTTCTTC.

The V and J genes are TRBV10-3 and TRBJ2-3; 8 bases line up with TRBD2. From germline, CDR1 is ENHRY and CDR2 SYGVKD. The CDR3 consists of 14 residues. The junction had 7 bases not matched to a gene; V was cut back by 7 bases and J by 4 bases. The CDR3 nucleotides are TGTGCCATCACAGCAGCGGGAGACGCAGATACGCAGTATTTT. Translated, it gives CAITAAGDADTQYF.

In this sample, this clonotype turned up many times. The chain employs TRBV20-1 and TRBJ1-5, with D tentatively TRBD1 (6 bases). The germline V gene has CDR1 DFQATT and CDR2 SNEGSKA (reference sequence). V lost 1 base and J lost 1, with 11 bases in between. The CDR3 has 15 amino acids. CDR3 in DNA: TGCAGTGCTAGAGCGGACAGCTTGAGCAATCAGCCCCAGCATTTT. Translating it yields CSARADSLSNQPQHF.

This clonotype turned up a few times. Written as DNA, the CDR3 is TGTGCCAGCAGGCGGGGACTAGCGGGATCCCACCGCAGCACAGATACGCAGTATTTT. Its translation is CASRRGLAGSHRSTDTQYF. The chain combines TRBV2 with TRBJ2-3, with TRBD2 identical over 13 bases. The germline gives CDR1 SNHLY, CDR2 FYNNEI. Trimming at V came to 6 bases and at J to 0 bases, leaving 12 bases not matched to a gene. This CDR3 has 19 amino acids.

The chain is built from TRBV3-1 and TRBJ2-2, with 11 bases fitting TRBD2. The V segment lost 1 base and the J segment 4 bases; nucleotides outside the gene matches: 5. The CDR3 runs to 17 residues. CDR1 LGHDT and CDR2 YNNKEL come from the germline V gene (reference sequence). DNA of the CDR3: TGTGCCAGCAGCCAAGTTCTAGCGGGAGGCGGCACCGGGGAGCTGTTTTTT. It codes for CASSQVLAGGGTGELFF.

DNA of the CDR3: TGTGCCTGGAGAGGACTAGCTGGAGAGCAGTTCTTC. This codes for CAWRGLAGEQFF. The chain joins TRBV30 to TRBJ2-1, with 8 bases that match TRBD2. Germline V gene lookup returns CDR1 GTSNPN and CDR2 SVGIG (reference sequence). Losses at the gene ends were 3 bases for V and 10 bases for J; bases not matched to a gene: 5. The CDR3 totals 12 residues.

This clonotype has a count of ten or more. The chain combines TRBV20-1 with TRBJ1-4, with 7 bases identical to TRBD1. This CDR3 is built from 15 residues. The trim removed 5 bases at V and 4 bases at J, leaving 10 bases unmatched. Germline V gene data show CDR1 as DFQATT and CDR2 as SNEGSKA (reference sequence). The DNA for the CDR3 is TGCAGTGCTTCGAAGGGGGCGCAGAATAATGAAAAACTGTTTTTT. Translated: CSASKGAQNNEKLFF.

J is TRBJ2-4 and V is TRBV6-1; the D is unclear. Per germline, CDR1 MNHNS and CDR2 SASEGT. V was cut by 4 bases and J by 8 bases, with 18 bases left in between. This CDR3 region has 15 residues. CDR3 coding DNA: TGTGCCAGCAGTGCCTATTTTCGTCCTGGGGACATTCAGTACTTC. Its translation: CASSAYFRPGDIQYF.

The genes are TRBV5-1 and TRBJ2-1; D gene uncertain. Looked up from germline, CDR1 is SGHRS and CDR2 is YFSETQ. The CDR3 has 15 residues. V shed 0 bases and J shed 4 bases, with 11 bases lying between them. Here the CDR3 reads CASSLGSLGYNEQFF. CDR3 DNA: TGCGCCAGCAGCTTGGGGTCCCTCGGGTACAATGAGCAGTTCTTC.

This clonotype occurred a few times. The CDR3 here is CARGNRGYEQYV. The CDR3 nucleotides read TGTGCCAGGGGTAACCGGGGCTACGAGCAGTACGTC. This chain joins TRBV19 and TRBJ2-7; D might be TRBD2 (5 bases). Germline V gene sequence: CDR1 LNHDA, CDR2 SQIVND (reference sequence). With 9 bases removed from V and 3 bases from J, the gap between germline ends came to 12 bases. The CDR3 is 12 amino acids.

This clonotype appeared a few times. This chain joins TRBV20-1 and TRBJ2-5, with TRBD2 matching over 10 bases. V gave up 3 bases and J gave up 5 bases; unmatched junction bases: 15. The CDR3 sequence is 17 residues long. The V gene's germline CDR1 is DFQATT and CDR2 SNEGSKA (reference sequence). The CDR3 sequence: CSASKGTSVPLVETQYF. The CDR3 DNA is TGCAGTGCTAGTAAGGGGACTAGCGTCCCCCTGGTGGAGACCCAGTACTTC.

This clonotype has more than one count but fewer than ten. The chain combines TRBV11-2 with TRBJ2-7, with D possibly matching TRBD1 (6 bases). Germline V CDR1 and CDR2: SGHAT, FQNNGV. The CDR3 consists of 17 residues. With 0 bases removed from V and 1 base from J, the gap between germline ends came to 16 bases. The CDR3 reads CASSLDTLRQVSYEQYF. Here the CDR3 DNA reads TGTGCCAGCAGCTTAGACACTCTGAGACAGGTGTCCTACGAGCAGTACTTC.